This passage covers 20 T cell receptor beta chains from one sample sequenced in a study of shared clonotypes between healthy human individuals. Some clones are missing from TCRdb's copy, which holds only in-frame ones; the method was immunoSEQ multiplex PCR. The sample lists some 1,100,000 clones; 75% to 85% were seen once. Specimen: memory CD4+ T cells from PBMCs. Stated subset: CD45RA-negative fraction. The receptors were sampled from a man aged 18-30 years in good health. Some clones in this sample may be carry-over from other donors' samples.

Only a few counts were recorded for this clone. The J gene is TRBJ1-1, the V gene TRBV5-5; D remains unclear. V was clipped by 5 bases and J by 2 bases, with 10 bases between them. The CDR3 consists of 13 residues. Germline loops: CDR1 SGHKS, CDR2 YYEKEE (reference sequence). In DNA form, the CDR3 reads TGTGCCAGCAGTAGAGACGGAAACACTGAAGCTTTCTTT. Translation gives CASSRDGNTEAFF.

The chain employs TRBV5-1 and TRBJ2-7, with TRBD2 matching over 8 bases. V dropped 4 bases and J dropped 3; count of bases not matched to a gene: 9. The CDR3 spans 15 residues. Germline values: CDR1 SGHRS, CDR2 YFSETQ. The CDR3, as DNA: TGCGCCAGCAGCCTGAGAGAGCGGGAGAACTACGAGCAGTACTTC. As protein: CASSLRERENYEQYF.

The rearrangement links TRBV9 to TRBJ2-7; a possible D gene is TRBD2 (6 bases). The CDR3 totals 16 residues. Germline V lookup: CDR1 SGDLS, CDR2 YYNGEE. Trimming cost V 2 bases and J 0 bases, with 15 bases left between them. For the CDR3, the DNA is TGTGCCAGCAGCGTCCGGGCTAGCGCATACTCCTACGAGCAGTACTTC. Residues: CASSVRASAYSYEQYF.

The CDR3: CASSLGVSQAQYF. The CDR3 region has the DNA TGTGCCAGCAGCTTAGGAGTCTCGCAGGCCCAGTACTTC. J is TRBJ2-5 and V is TRBV7-2; D gene uncertain. Germline CDR1 and CDR2: SGHTA and FQGNSA. This CDR3 has 13 residues. V lost 1 base and J lost 9, with 12 bases in between.

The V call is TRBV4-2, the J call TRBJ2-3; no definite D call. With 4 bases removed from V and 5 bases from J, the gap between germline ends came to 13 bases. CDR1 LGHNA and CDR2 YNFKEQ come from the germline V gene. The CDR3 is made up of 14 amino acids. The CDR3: CASSRGSSRDTQYF. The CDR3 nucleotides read TGTGCCAGCAGCCGTGGGTCCTCCAGAGATACGCAGTATTTT.

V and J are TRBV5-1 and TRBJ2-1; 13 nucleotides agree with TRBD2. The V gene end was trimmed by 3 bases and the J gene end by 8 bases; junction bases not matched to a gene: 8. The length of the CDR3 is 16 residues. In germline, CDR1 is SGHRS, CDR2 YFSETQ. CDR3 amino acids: CASSSRTSGSVDEQFF. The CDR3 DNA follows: TGCGCCAGCAGCTCTCGGACTAGCGGGAGTGTGGATGAGCAGTTCTTC.

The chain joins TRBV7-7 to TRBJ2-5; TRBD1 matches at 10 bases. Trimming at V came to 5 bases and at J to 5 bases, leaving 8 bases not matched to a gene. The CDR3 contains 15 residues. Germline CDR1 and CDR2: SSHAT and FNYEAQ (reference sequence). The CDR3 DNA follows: TGTGCCAGCAGCAAGGACAGGGGGTCTGTGGAGACCCAGTACTTC. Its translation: CASSKDRGSVETQYF.

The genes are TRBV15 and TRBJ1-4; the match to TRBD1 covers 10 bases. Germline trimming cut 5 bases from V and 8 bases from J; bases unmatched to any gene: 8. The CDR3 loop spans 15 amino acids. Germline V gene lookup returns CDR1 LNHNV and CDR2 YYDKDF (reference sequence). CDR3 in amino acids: CATSPRQGAVEKLFF. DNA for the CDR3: TGTGCCACCAGCCCGAGACAGGGGGCAGTGGAAAAACTGTTTTTT.

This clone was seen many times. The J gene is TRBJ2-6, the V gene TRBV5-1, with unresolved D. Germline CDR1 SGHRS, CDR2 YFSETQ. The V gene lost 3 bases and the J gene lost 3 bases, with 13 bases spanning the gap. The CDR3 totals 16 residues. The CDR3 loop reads CASSSKPVGGANVLTF. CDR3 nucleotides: TGCGCCAGCAGCTCGAAACCGGTGGGTGGGGCCAACGTCCTGACTTTC.

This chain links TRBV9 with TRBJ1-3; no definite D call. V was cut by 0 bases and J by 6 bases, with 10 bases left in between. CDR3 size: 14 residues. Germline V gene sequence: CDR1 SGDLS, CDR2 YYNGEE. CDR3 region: CASSVDAGQNTIYF. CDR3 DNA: TGTGCCAGCAGCGTAGACGCGGGTCAAAACACCATATATTTT.

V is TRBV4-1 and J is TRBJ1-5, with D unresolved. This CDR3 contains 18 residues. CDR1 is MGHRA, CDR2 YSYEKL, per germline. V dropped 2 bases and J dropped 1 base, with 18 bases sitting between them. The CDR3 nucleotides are TGCGCCAGCAGCCAAAAGGGCCAGGCGCTGGGAAGCAATCAGCCCCAGCATTTT. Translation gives CASSQKGQALGSNQPQHF.

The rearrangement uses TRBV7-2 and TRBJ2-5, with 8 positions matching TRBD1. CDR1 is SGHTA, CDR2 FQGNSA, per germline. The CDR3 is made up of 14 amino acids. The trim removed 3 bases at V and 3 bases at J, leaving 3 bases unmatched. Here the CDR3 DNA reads TGTGCCAGCAGCTTTCGGACAGGGAAAGAGACCCAGTACTTC. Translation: CASSFRTGKETQYF.

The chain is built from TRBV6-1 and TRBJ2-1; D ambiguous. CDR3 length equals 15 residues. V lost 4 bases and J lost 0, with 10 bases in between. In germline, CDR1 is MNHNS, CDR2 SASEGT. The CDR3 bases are TGTGCCAGCAGTGCGGCCGCCTACTCCTACAATGAGCAGTTCTTC. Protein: CASSAAAYSYNEQFF.

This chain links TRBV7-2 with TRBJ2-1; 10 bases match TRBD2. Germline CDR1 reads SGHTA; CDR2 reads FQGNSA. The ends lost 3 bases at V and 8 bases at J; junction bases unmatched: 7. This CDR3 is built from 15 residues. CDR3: CASSFRLAGTDEQFF. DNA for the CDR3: TGTGCCAGCAGCTTCAGACTAGCGGGTACCGATGAGCAGTTCTTC. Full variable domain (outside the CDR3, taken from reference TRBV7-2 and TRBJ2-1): GAGVSQSPSNKVTEKGKDVELRCDPISGHTALYWYRQSLGQGLEFLIYFQGNSAPDKSGLPSDRFSAERTGGSVSTLTIQRTQQEDSAVYLCASSFRLAGTDEQFFGPGTRLTVL.

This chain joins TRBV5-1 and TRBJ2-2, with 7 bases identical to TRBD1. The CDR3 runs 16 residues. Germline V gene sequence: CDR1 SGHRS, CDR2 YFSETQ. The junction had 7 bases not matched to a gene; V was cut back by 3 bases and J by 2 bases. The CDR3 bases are TGCGCCAGCAGCTCCGGACAGGCGGGCAACACCGGGGAGCTGTTTTTT. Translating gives CASSSGQAGNTGELFF.

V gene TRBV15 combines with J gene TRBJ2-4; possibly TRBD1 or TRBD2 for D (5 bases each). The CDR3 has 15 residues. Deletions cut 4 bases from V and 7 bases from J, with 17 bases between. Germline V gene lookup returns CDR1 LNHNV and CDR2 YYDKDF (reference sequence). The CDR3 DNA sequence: TGTGCCACCAGCACTACGGGGCCAATAGGGAACATTCAGTACTTC. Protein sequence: CATSTTGPIGNIQYF.

CDR3 amino acids: CASSLSSGRVLGTQYF. The CDR3 region has the DNA TGTGCCAGCAGTTTATCTAGCGGGAGGGTCCTCGGTACGCAGTATTTT. The V gene is TRBV28, the J gene TRBJ2-3; TRBD2 agrees at 12 bases. The junction had 7 bases not matched to a gene; V was cut back by 1 base and J by 8 bases. This CDR3 is 16 amino acids long. Germline V gene sequence: CDR1 MDHEN, CDR2 SYDVKM.

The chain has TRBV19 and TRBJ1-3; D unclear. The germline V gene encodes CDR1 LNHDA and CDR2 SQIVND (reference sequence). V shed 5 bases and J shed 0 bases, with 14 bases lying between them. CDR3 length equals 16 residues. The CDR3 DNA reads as TGTGCCAGTAGTGACTACCGACACTACTCTGGAAACACCATATATTTT. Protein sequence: CASSDYRHYSGNTIYF.

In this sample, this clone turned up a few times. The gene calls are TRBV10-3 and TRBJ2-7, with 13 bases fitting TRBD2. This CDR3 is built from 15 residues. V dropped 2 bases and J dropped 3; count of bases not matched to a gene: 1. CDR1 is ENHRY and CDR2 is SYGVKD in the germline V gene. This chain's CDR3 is CAISEGLAGDYEQYF. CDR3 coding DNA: TGTGCCATCAGTGAGGGACTAGCGGGAGACTACGAGCAGTACTTC.

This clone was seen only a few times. In DNA form, the CDR3 reads TGTGCCAGCAGCTCCCGAGGGGGAGGGGGTACCTACGAGCAGTACTTC. Protein sequence: CASSSRGGGGTYEQYF. The chain has TRBV7-2 and TRBJ2-7; D perhaps matches TRBD2 (7 bases). Trimming took off 4 bases at V and 2 bases at J, with 18 bases between the two ends. This CDR3 comprises 16 residues. The germline CDR1 and CDR2 sequences are SGHTA and FQGNSA.